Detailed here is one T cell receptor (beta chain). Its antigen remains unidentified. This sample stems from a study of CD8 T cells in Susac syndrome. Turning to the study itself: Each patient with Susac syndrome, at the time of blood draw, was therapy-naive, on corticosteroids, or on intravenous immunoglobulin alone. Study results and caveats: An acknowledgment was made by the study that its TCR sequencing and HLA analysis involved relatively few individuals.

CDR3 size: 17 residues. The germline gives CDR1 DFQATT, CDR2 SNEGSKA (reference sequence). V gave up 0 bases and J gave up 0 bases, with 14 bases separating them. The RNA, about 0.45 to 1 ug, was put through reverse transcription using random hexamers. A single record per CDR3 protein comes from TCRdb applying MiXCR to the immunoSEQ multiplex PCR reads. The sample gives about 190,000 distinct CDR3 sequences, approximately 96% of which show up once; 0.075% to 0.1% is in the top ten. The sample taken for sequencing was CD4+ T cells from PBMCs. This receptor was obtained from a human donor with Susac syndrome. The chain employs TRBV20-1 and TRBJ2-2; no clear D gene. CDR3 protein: CSARDQYSRANTGELFF. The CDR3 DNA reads TGCAGTGCTAGAGATCAATACAGCCGTGCGAACACCGGGGAGCTGTTTTTT.